Sequencing of this TCR beta chain was carried out in a study of blood T cell repertoires in COVID-19. Background on the study: Sites in the United States, Italy and Spain provided acute and convalescent COVID-19 samples. PBMCs, B-cell-depleted T cells, or T cells provided the cDNA or gDNA that made up the material.

The germline V gene has CDR1 MNHEY and CDR2 SMNVEV (reference sequence). Trimming cost V 3 bases and J 1 base, with 13 bases left between them. The CDR3 totals 17 residues. Original data processing: Amplification from reference gene primers served as the basis for estimated nucleated cell counts. The table came from immunoSEQ multiplex PCR; TCRdb's copy has only in-frame clones and leaves some out. That table supplies the V and J calls and clone size; D and trimming were determined from the DNA. The data contain 60,000 to 70,000 clones, about 90% of them seen just once; the ten biggest clones take up approximately 18%.

The sequenced sample was peripheral blood. The V and J genes are TRBV27 and TRBJ1-6; tentatively, D is TRBD1 (6 bases). This clonotype originated in a woman older than 75 with active COVID-19. In DNA, the CDR3 is TGTGCCAGCAGTTTTAGAACAGGGAAGTCCTATAATTCACCCCTCCACTTT. Protein: CASSFRTGKSYNSPLHF.